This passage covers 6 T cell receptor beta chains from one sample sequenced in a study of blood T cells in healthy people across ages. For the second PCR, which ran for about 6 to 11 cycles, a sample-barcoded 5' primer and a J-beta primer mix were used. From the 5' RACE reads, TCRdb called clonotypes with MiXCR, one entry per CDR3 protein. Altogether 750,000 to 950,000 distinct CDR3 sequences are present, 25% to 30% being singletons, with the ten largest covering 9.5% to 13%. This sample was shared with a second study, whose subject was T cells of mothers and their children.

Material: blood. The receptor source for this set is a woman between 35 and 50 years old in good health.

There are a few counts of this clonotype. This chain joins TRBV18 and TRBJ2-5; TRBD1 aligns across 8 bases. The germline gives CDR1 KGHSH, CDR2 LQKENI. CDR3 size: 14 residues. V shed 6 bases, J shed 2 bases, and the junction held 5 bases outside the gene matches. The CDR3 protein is CASSQRQGQETQYF. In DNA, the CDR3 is TGTGCCAGCTCTCAACGACAGGGGCAAGAGACCCAGTACTTC.

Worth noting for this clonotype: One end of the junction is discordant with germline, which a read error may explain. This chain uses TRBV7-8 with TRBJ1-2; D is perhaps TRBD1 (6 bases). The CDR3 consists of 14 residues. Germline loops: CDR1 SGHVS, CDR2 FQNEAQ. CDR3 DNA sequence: TGTGCCAACAGCGCTGGGGGGCGCGTCTATGGCTACACCTTC. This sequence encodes CANSAGGRVYGYTF.

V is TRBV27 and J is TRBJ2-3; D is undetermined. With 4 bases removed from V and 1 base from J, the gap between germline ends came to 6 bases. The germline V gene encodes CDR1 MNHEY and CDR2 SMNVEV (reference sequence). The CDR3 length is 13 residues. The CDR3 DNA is TGTGCCAGCAGTTGGGTTGGCACAGATACGCAGTATTTT. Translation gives CASSWVGTDTQYF.

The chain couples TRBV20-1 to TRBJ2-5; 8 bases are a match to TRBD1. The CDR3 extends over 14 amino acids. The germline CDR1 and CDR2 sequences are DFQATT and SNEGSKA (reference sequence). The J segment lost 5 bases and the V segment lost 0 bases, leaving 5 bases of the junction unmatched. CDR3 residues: CSARDRGRRETQYF. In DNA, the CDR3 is TGCAGTGCTAGAGACAGGGGGCGCCGGGAGACCCAGTACTTC.

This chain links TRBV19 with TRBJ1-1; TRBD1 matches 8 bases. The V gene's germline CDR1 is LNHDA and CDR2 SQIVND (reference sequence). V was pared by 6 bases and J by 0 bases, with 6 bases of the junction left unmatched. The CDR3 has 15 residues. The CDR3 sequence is CASRGQVLLNTEAFF. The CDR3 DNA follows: TGTGCCAGTAGGGGACAGGTACTACTGAACACTGAAGCTTTCTTT.

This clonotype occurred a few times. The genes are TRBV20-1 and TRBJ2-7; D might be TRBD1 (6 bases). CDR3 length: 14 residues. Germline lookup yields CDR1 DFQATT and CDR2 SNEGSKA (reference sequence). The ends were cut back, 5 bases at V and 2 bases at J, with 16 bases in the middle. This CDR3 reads CSAGGTTTTYEQYF. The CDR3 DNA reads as TGCAGTGCTGGTGGGACAACTACGACCTACGAGCAGTACTTC.